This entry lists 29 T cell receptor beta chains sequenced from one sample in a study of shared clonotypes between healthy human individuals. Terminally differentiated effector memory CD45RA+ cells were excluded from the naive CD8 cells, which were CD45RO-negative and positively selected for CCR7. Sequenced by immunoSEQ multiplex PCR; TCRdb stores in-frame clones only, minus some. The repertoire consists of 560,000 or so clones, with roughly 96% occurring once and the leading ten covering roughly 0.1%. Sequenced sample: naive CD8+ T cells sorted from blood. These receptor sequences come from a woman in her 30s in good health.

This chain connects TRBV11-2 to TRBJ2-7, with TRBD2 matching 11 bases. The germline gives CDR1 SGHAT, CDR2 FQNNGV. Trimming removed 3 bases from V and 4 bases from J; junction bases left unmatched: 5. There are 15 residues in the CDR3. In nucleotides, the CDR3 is TGTGCCAGCAGCTTCGGACTAGCGGGCCGTTACGAGCAGTACTTC. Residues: CASSFGLAGRYEQYF.

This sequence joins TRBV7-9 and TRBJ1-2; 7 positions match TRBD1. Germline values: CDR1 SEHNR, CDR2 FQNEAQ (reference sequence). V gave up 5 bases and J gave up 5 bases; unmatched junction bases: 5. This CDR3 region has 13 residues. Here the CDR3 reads CASSAGGGYGYTF. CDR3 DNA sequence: TGTGCCAGCAGCGCAGGGGGAGGTTATGGCTACACCTTC.

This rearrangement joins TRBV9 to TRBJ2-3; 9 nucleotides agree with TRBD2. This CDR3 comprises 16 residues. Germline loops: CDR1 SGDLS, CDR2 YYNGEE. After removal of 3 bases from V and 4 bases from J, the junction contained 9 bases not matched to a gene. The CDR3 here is CASSGIAGEGPDTQYF. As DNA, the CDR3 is TGTGCCAGCAGCGGCATAGCGGGAGAGGGCCCAGATACGCAGTATTTT.

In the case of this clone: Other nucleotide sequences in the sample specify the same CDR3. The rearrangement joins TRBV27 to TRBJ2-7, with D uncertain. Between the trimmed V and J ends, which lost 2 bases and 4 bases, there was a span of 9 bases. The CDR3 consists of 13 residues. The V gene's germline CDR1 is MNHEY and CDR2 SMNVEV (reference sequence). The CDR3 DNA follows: TGTGCCAGCAGTTTAGGGTCCGGGTACGAGCAGTACTTC. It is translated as CASSLGSGYEQYF.

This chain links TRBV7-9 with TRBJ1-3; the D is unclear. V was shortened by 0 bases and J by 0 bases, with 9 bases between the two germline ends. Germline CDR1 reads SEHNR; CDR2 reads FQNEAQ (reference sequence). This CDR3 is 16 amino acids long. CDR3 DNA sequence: TGTGCCAGCAGCTTAGCTCCTCAGAGCTCTGGAAACACCATATATTTT. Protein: CASSLAPQSSGNTIYF. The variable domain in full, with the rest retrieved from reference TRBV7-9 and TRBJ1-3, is DTGVSQNPRHKITKRGQNVTFRCDPISEHNRLYWYRQTLGQGPEFLTYFQNEAQLEKSRLLSDRFSAERPKGSFSTLEIQRTEQGDSAMYLCASSLAPQSSGNTIYFGEGSWLTVV.

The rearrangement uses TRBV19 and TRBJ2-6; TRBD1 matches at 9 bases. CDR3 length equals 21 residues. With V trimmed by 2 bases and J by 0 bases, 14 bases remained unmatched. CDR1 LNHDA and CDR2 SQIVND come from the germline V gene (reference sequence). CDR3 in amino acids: CASSIRETGTGTYSGANVLTF. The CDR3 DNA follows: TGTGCCAGTAGTATAAGGGAGACCGGGACAGGGACCTACTCTGGGGCCAACGTCCTGACTTTC. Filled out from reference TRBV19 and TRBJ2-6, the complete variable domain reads DGGITQSPKYLFRKEGQNVTLSCEQNLNHDAMYWYRQDPGQGLRLIYYSQIVNDFQKGDIAEGYSVSREKKESFPLTVTSAQKNPTAFYLCASSIRETGTGTYSGANVLTFGAGSRLTVL.

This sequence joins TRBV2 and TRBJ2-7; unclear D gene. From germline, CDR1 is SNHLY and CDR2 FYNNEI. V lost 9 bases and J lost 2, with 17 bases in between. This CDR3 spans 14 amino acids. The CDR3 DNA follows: TGTGCCAGTTGCGTACTCGCGACTCCCTACGAGCAGTACTTC. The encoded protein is CASCVLATPYEQYF.

The CDR3 DNA reads as TGTGCCAGCAGCTTAGCCCCCTTGATAGCGGGACAATACGAGCAGTACTTC. Translated, it gives CASSLAPLIAGQYEQYF. The V gene is TRBV13, the J gene TRBJ2-7, with 8 bases aligning to TRBD2. The CDR3 covers 17 residues. Germline CDR1 is PRHDT and CDR2 is FYEKMQ (reference sequence). V gave up 1 base and J gave up 4 bases; unmatched junction bases: 12.

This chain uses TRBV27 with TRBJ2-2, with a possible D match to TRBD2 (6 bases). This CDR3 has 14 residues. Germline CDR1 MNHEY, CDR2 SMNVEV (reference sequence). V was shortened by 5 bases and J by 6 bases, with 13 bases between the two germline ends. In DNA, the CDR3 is TGTGCCAGCAGTGCCGGGGGATGGGCCGGGGAGCTGTTTTTT. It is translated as CASSAGGWAGELFF.

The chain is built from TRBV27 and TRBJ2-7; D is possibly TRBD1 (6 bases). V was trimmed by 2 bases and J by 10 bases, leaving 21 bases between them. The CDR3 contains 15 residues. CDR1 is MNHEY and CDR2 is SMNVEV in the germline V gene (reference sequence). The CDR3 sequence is CASSLKGGRPFPQYF. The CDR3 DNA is TGTGCCAGCAGTTTAAAAGGGGGACGCCCTTTCCCCCAGTACTTC.

CDR3 sequence: CASSIVQGYNEQFF. The CDR3 nucleotides are TGTGCCAGTAGTATAGTGCAGGGATACAATGAGCAGTTCTTC. The chain uses TRBV19 and TRBJ2-1, with D possibly being TRBD1 (5 bases). The CDR3 contains 14 residues. Deletions cut 1 base from V and 4 bases from J, with 8 bases between. CDR1 and CDR2 (germline): LNHDA, SQIVND (reference sequence). Full variable domain (remainder filled in from reference TRBV19 and TRBJ2-1): DGGITQSPKYLFRKEGQNVTLSCEQNLNHDAMYWYRQDPGQGLRLIYYSQIVNDFQKGDIAEGYSVSREKKESFPLTVTSAQKNPTAFYLCASSIVQGYNEQFFGPGTRLTVL.

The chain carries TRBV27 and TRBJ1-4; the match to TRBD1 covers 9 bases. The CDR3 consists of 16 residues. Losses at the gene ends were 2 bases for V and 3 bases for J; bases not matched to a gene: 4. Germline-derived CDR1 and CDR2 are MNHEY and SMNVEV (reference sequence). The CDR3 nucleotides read TGTGCCAGCAGTTTAGGACAGGGGTGGCCTAATGAAAAACTGTTTTTT. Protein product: CASSLGQGWPNEKLFF.

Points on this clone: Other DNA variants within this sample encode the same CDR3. The CDR3 is CASSPPGAGYEQYF. In nucleotides, the CDR3 is TGTGCCAGCAGCCCTCCGGGGGCGGGGTACGAGCAGTACTTC. The V gene is TRBV6-5, the J gene TRBJ2-7; D tentatively reads TRBD1 or TRBD2 (6 bases each). The CDR3 totals 14 residues. The V and J ends lost 6 bases and 4 bases respectively, with 16 bases between them. Germline-derived CDR1 and CDR2 are MNHEY and SVGAGI.

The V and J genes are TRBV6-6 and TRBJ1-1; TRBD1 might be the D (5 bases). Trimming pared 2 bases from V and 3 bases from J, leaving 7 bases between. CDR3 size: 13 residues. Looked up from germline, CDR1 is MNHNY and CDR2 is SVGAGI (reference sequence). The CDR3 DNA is TGTGCCAGCAGTTACGGGACGGACACTGAAGCTTTCTTT. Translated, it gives CASSYGTDTEAFF.

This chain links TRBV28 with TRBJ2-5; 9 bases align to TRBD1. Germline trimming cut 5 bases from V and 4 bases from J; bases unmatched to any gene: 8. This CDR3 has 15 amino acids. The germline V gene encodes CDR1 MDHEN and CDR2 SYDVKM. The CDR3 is CASSPMTGGGETQYF. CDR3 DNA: TGTGCCAGCAGTCCGATGACAGGGGGTGGAGAGACCCAGTACTTC.

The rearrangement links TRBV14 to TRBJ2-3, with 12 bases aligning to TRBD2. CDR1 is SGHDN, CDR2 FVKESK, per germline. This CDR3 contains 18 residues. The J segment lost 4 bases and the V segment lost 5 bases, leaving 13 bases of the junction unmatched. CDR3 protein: CASSSLLTSGRIADTQYF. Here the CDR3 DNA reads TGTGCCAGCAGCTCCCTCTTGACTAGCGGGAGAATCGCAGATACGCAGTATTTT.

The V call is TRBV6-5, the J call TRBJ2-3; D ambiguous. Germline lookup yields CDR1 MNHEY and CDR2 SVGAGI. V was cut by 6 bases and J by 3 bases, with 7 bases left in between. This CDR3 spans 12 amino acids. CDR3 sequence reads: CASSPKTDTQYF. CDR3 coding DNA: TGTGCCAGCAGCCCGAAAACAGATACGCAGTATTTT.

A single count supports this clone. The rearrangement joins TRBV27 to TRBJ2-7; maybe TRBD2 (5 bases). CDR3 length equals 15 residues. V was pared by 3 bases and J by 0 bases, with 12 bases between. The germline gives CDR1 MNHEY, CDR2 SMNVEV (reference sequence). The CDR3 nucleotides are TGTGCCAGCAGTTTTAGCGTCAAGAACTCCTACGAGCAGTACTTC. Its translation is CASSFSVKNSYEQYF.

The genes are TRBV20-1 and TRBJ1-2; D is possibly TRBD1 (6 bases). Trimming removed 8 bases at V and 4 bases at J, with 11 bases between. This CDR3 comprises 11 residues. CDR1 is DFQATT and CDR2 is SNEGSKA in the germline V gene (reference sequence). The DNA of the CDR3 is TGCAGTTTACAGGGCGCCTATGGCTACACCTTC. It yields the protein CSLQGAYGYTF.

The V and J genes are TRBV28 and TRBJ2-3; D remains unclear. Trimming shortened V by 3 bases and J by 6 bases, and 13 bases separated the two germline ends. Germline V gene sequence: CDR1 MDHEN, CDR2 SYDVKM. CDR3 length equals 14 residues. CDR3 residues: CASSLVLAGDTQYF. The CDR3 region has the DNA TGTGCCAGCAGTTTGGTATTAGCTGGTGATACGCAGTATTTT.

The CDR3 DNA sequence: TGTGCCAGCAGCTTCCATGTTAGCAATCAGCCCCAGCATTTT. Its protein is CASSFHVSNQPQHF. The genes are TRBV28 and TRBJ1-5; D remains ambiguous. In germline, CDR1 is MDHEN, CDR2 SYDVKM. V was clipped by 6 bases and J by 0 bases, with 9 bases between them. This CDR3 has 14 residues.

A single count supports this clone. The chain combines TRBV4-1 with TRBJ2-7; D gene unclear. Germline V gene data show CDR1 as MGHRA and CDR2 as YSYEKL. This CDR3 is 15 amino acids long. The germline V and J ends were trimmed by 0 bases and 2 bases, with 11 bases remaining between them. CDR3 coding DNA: TGCGCCAGCAGCCAAGATAATGTACTCACCTACGAGCAGTACTTC. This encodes CASSQDNVLTYEQYF.

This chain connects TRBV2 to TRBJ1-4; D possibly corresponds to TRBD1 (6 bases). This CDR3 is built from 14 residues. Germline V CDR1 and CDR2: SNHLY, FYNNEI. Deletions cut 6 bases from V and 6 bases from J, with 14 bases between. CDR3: CASSRQVFDEKLFF. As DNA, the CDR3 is TGTGCCAGCAGCCGACAGGTCTTTGATGAAAAACTGTTTTTT.

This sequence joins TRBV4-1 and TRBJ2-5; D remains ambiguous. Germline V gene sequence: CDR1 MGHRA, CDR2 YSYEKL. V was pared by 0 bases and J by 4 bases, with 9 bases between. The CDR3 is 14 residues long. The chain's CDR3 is CASSQENLRETQYF. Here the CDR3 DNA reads TGCGCCAGCAGCCAAGAGAACCTCCGAGAGACCCAGTACTTC.

The CDR3 DNA reads TGTGCCAGCAGTTTATGGGACCCCCAGACGGCGGCTAATGAAAAACTGTTTTTT. Translated: CASSLWDPQTAANEKLFF. This chain links TRBV28 with TRBJ1-4, with D hard to call. The CDR3 totals 18 residues. V was pared by 0 bases and J by 3 bases, with 17 bases between. Germline V gene sequence: CDR1 MDHEN, CDR2 SYDVKM.

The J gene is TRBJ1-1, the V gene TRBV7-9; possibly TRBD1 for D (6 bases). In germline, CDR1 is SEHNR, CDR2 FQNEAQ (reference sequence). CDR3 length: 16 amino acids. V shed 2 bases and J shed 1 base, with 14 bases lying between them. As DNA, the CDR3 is TGTGCCAGCAGCTTAAGGTTCAGGGGAGAGAACACTGAAGCTTTCTTT. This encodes CASSLRFRGENTEAFF.

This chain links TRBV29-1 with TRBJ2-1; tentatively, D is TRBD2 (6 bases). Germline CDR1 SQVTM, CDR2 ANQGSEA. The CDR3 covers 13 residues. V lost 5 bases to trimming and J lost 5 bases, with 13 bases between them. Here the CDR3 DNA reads TGCAGCGTTCCCGGGACTTACGACAATGAGCAGTTCTTC. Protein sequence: CSVPGTYDNEQFF.

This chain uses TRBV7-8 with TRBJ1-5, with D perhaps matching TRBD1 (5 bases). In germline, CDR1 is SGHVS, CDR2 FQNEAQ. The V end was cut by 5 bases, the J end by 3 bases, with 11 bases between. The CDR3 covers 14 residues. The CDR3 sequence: CASSKSTDNQPQHF. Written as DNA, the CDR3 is TGTGCCAGCAGCAAATCGACAGACAATCAGCCCCAGCATTTT.

CDR3 DNA: TGTGCCAGCACCCATTTCGGCCGTAGGGGGAGAGGTGAGCAGTTCTTC. Its protein product is CASTHFGRRGRGEQFF. The chain uses TRBV5-6 and TRBJ2-1, with D perhaps matching TRBD1 (6 bases). The CDR3 sequence is 16 residues long. With 6 bases removed from V and 9 bases from J, the gap between germline ends came to 25 bases. CDR1 is SGHDT and CDR2 is YYEEEE in the germline V gene.